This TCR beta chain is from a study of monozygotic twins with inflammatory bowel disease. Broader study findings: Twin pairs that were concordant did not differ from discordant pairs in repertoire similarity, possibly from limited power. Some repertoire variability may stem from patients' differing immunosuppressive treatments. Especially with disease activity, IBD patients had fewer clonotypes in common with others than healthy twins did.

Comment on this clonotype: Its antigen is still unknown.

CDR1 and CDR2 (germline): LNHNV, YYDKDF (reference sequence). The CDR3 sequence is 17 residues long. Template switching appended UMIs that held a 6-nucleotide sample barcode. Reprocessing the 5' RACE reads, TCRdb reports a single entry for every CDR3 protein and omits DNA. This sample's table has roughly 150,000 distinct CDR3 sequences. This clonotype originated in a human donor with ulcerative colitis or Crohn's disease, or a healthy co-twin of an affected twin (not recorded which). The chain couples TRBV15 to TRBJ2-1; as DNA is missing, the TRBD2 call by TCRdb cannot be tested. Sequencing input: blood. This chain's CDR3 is CATSRDLLAGGTNEQFF.